The present entry profiles one TCR beta chain with its context. Its antigen is undetermined. Data came from immunoSEQ multiplex PCR; TCRdb stores just in-frame clones and leaves some out. Found here are 150,000 to 200,000 clones, less than 95% of them singletons; the top ten hold roughly 1.3%. These data originate in a study of T cell responses to AZD1222 COVID-19 vaccine. The wider study: Both about-4-week and about-12-week second-dose recipients were combined. Findings of the study overall: Compared with day 0, the breadth and depth of the Spike-specific TCR repertoire rose significantly after two doses of AZD1222. Vaccine-associated CD4 TCRs spanned spike, dominant at 160-218 and 743-854.

The CDR3 contains 15 residues. Germline assignment: CDR1 LNHDA and CDR2 SQIVND (reference sequence). The germline V and J ends were trimmed by 5 bases and 0 bases, with 11 bases remaining between them. The sequence derives from an adult in good health. The sample consisted of peripheral blood, taken on day 0 of AZD1222 vaccination. The rearrangement uses TRBV19 and TRBJ1-5, with D perhaps TRBD1 (5 bases). CDR3 sequence: CASSWTPYSNQPQHF. Written as DNA, the CDR3 is TGTGCCAGTAGTTGGACACCTTATAGCAATCAGCCCCAGCATTTT.